The 14 T cell receptor beta chains below come from one sample, sequenced in a study of spatial heterogeneity in lung cancer. The time point here: sample taken at primary tumor resection. TCRdb independently ran MiXCR on the 5' RACE reads; one entry per CDR3 protein. The sample lists tens of thousands of distinct CDR3 sequences, about 5.8% occurring once. The sample in question was PBMCs, obtained at surgery. All receptors come from a male donor with early-stage non-small cell lung cancer.

This clonotype appeared many times. The V gene is TRBV15, the J gene TRBJ1-4; 9 nucleotides line up with TRBD1. V lost 3 bases, J lost 8 bases, and 10 bases stayed unmatched. The CDR3 is 16 amino acids. Germline CDR1 and CDR2: LNHNV and YYDKDF (reference sequence). In DNA, the CDR3 is TGTGCCACCAGCAGGGACTACAGGGGGCGAGGAGAAAAACTGTTTTTT. Translated: CATSRDYRGRGEKLFF.

As DNA, the CDR3 is TGCAGTGCTCGTACATGGACGGAGAATCAGCCCCAGCATTTT. This codes for CSARTWTENQPQHF. The J gene is TRBJ1-5, the V gene TRBV20-1, with unresolved D. This CDR3 contains 14 residues. The V end lost 5 bases, the J end lost 4 bases, and 15 bases lay between the germline ends. Germline assignment: CDR1 DFQATT and CDR2 SNEGSKA (reference sequence).

This clonotype was detected many times. V usage is TRBV7-9 and J usage is TRBJ1-1; D uncertain. This CDR3 spans 11 amino acids. Germline V gene data show CDR1 as SEHNR and CDR2 as FQNEAQ (reference sequence). V lost 0 bases and J lost 6, with 2 bases in between. In DNA, the CDR3 is TGTGCCAGCAGCTTAGCCGCTGAAGCTTTCTTT. Translation gives CASSLAAEAFF.

CDR3 sequence reads: CASSLNPGATDTQYF. The DNA for the CDR3 is TGTGCCAGCAGCTTAAACCCGGGAGCGACAGATACGCAGTATTTT. V gene TRBV7-3 combines with J gene TRBJ2-3; D possibly corresponds to TRBD2 (6 bases). Germline CDR1 and CDR2: SGHTA and FQGTGA. Trimming took 1 base from V and 3 from J, leaving 11 bases between them. This CDR3 is 15 amino acids long. The variable domain in full, completed from reference TRBV7-3 and TRBJ2-3, reads GAGVSQTPSNKVTEKGKYVELRCDPISGHTALYWYRQSLGQGPEFLIYFQGTGAADDSGLPNDRFFAVRPEGSVSTLKIQRTERGDSAVYLCASSLNPGATDTQYFGPGTRLTVL.

This clonotype occurred many times. This chain links TRBV20-1 with TRBJ2-7, with D hard to call. Germline CDR1 reads DFQATT; CDR2 reads SNEGSKA (reference sequence). V lost 6 bases and J lost 3, with 15 bases in between. CDR3 size: 13 residues. The CDR3 DNA sequence: TGCAGTGCCAAACCCGGACGCTACTACGAGCAGTACTTC. It specifies CSAKPGRYYEQYF.

This clonotype was seen many times. The chain is built from TRBV23-1 and TRBJ2-7, with 8 positions matching TRBD2. TRBV23-1 qualifies as an ORF whose function is uncertain. The CDR3 is 15 residues long. Unmatched junction bases numbered 8, after V lost 2 bases and J lost 5 bases. In DNA form, the CDR3 reads TGCGCCAGCAGTCAAGCCCCGGGAGGGGGGAACGAGCAGTACTTC. Translating it yields CASSQAPGGGNEQYF.

J is TRBJ2-1 and V is TRBV12-3 or TRBV12-4; D might be TRBD1 (6 bases). Between the trimmed V and J ends, which lost 8 bases and 4 bases, there was a span of 18 bases. The CDR3 spans 15 residues. The CDR3 bases are TGTGCCAGCCACAAGGGTGGGGGCCGGTACAATGAGCAGTTCTTC. This gives the protein CASHKGGGRYNEQFF.

This clonotype has at least ten counts. This chain connects TRBV6-6 to TRBJ1-2; D unresolved. CDR1 MNHNY and CDR2 SVGAGI come from the germline V gene (reference sequence). The CDR3 totals 13 residues. The ends were cut back, 6 bases at V and 8 bases at J, with 16 bases in the middle. The CDR3 loop reads CASSPGPRVGYTF. Written as DNA, the CDR3 is TGTGCCAGCAGCCCCGGACCCCGAGTCGGCTACACCTTC.

This clonotype was seen repeatedly, ten times or more. This chain links TRBV6-5 with TRBJ2-1, with TRBD2 matching 11 bases. This CDR3 is 16 amino acids long. Germline V CDR1 and CDR2: MNHEY, SVGAGI. Trimming cost V 7 bases and J 0 bases; bases outside gene matches: 5. CDR3 DNA: TGTGCCAGCACTCGACTAGCGGGGAGCTCCTACAATGAGCAGTTCTTC. Translating gives CASTRLAGSSYNEQFF.

This clonotype was seen repeatedly, ten times or more. The V and J genes are TRBV7-2 and TRBJ1-2; D possibly corresponds to TRBD1 (5 bases). This CDR3 is built from 14 residues. Trimming pared 1 base from V and 2 bases from J, leaving 8 bases between. Per germline, CDR1 SGHTA and CDR2 FQGNSA. The chain's CDR3 is CASSLVAGNYGYTF. Here the CDR3 DNA reads TGTGCCAGCAGCTTAGTAGCAGGGAACTATGGCTACACCTTC. Drawing the rest from reference TRBV7-2 and TRBJ1-2, the complete variable domain is GAGVSQSPSNKVTEKGKDVELRCDPISGHTALYWYRQSLGQGLEFLIYFQGNSAPDKSGLPSDRFSAERTGGSVSTLTIQRTQQEDSAVYLCASSLVAGNYGYTFGSGTRLTVV.

This clonotype was found many times. The rearrangement uses TRBV6-2 or TRBV6-3 and TRBJ1-4; tentatively, D is TRBD1 (6 bases). V lost 0 bases, J lost 6 bases, and 11 bases lay in between. The CDR3 length is 15 residues. CDR1 and CDR2 (germline): MNHEY, SVGEGT. The chain's CDR3 is CASSYSGTRYEKLFF. As DNA, the CDR3 is TGTGCCAGCAGTTACTCCGGGACACGTTATGAAAAACTGTTTTTT.

This clonotype was counted many times. This rearrangement joins TRBV20-1 to TRBJ1-1; D gene unclear. Germline V gene lookup returns CDR1 DFQATT and CDR2 SNEGSKA (reference sequence). This CDR3 region has 14 residues. Trimming removed 0 bases at V and 8 bases at J, with 16 bases between. The CDR3 sequence is CSARDPLDAREAFF. As DNA, the CDR3 is TGCAGTGCTAGAGACCCTTTAGATGCCCGCGAAGCTTTCTTT.

This clonotype was seen repeatedly, ten times or more. The rearrangement joins TRBV7-2 to TRBJ2-7; D call uncertain. V was pared by 5 bases and J by 4 bases, with 9 bases between. Germline lookup yields CDR1 SGHTA and CDR2 FQGNSA. The CDR3 is 12 residues long. The CDR3 sequence is CASSAQVYEQYF. Written as DNA, the CDR3 is TGTGCCAGCAGCGCTCAGGTGTACGAGCAGTACTTC.

The chain carries TRBV28 and TRBJ2-7; a weak D match, TRBD1 (6 bases). The CDR3 runs to 14 residues. Trimming removed 7 bases from V and 3 bases from J, with 16 bases in between. CDR1 is MDHEN and CDR2 is SYDVKM in the germline V gene. CDR3 amino acids: CASTPTGGVYEQYF. For the CDR3, the DNA is TGTGCCAGCACCCCGACAGGAGGCGTCTACGAGCAGTACTTC. The full variable domain, with the rest looked up from reference TRBV28 and TRBJ2-7, is DVKVTQSSRYLVKRTGEKVFLECVQDMDHENMFWYRQDPGLGLRLIYFSYDVKMKEKGDIPEGYSVSREKKERFSLILESASTNQTSMYLCASTPTGGVYEQYFGPGTRLTVT.